Listed here is a single T cell receptor (beta chain). What it binds is unknown. The data belong to a study of T cell responses to AZD1222 COVID-19 vaccine. Points from the study as a whole: Vaccination with two AZD1222 doses was followed by a rise in Spike-specific TCR breadth and depth. White British donors predominated, females outnumbered males, and clonal diversity was possibly underestimated. Only a handful of AZD1222 recipients, several in all, had baseline seropositivity.

In germline, CDR1 is SGHNT, CDR2 YYREEE (reference sequence). The length of the CDR3 is 13 residues. V trimming: 9 bases; J trimming: 0 bases; junction bases outside the gene matches: 2. Sequencing was performed with immunoSEQ multiplex PCR; in TCRdb, only in-frame clones are kept and a portion is missing. The repertoire holds about 120,000 clones, about 89% seen once, with 11% in the top ten. This receptor was identified in an adult in good health. Source: peripheral blood, taken on day 0 of MenACWY control vaccination. The rearrangement joins TRBV5-4 to TRBJ2-1; 8 nucleotides line up with TRBD2. The CDR3 sequence is CAISGSSYNEQFF. The CDR3 coding sequence is TGTGCCATAAGCGGGAGCTCCTACAATGAGCAGTTCTTC.